This entry describes one T cell receptor beta chain. Its target is not known. Some clones are missing from TCRdb's copy, which holds only in-frame ones; the method was immunoSEQ multiplex PCR. Among about 100,000 clones listed, about 90% were seen once. This sample is drawn from a study of graft-versus-host responses after intestinal transplantation. General study findings and limits: Allografts of patients with graft-donor T cell macrochimerism showed high graft-versus-host to host-versus-graft clone ratios.

The sequence came from a human donor who received an intestinal transplant. The source was unstimulated CD4+ T cells sorted from spleen or lymph node cells, collected before intestinal transplant.

The CDR3 region is CASNLNEKLFF. As DNA, the CDR3 is TGTGCCAGCAATCTGAATGAAAAACTGTTTTTT. The rearrangement links TRBV6-1 to TRBJ1-4; the D is unclear. This CDR3 spans 11 amino acids. Trimming left V 7 bases short and J 5 bases short, with 5 bases between. Looked up from germline, CDR1 is MNHNS and CDR2 is SASEGT.